This entry features one T cell receptor (beta chain) sequence. Its matching antigen is unknown. Losses at the gene ends were 6 bases for V and 8 bases for J; bases not matched to a gene: 6. The CDR3 extends over 14 amino acids. Per germline, CDR1 MNHEY and CDR2 SVGAGI. The repertoire was sequenced with immunoSEQ multiplex PCR; TCRdb's copy has only in-frame clones and lacks some. The sample shows around 50,000 clones, roughly 93% of them seen only once. The record originates from a study of T cells after posttransplantation cyclophosphamide. Study findings and constraints: Tissue-infiltrating T cells from skin or gut overlapped little with blood T cells. Later post-transplant blood repertoires were often dominated by donor CD8+ memory clones.

The chain carries TRBV6-5 and TRBJ1-6, with 8 bases lining up with TRBD1. Specimen: PBMCs. The clonotype was recovered from a woman aged 45 to 65 in good health and a related stem cell transplant donor. CDR3 loop: CASRGQEADSPLHF. CDR3 DNA sequence: TGTGCCAGCAGGGGACAGGAGGCAGATTCACCCCTCCACTTT.